There are a few counts of the clone carrying this T cell receptor beta chain. The data were taken from a study of T cell changes during pregnancy in multiple sclerosis. Some clones are missing from TCRdb's copy, which holds only in-frame ones; the method was immunoSEQ multiplex PCR. The data show some 41,000 clones, approximately 90% seen once. The receptor's source is a female donor with multiple sclerosis, enrolled in a pregnancy study. Sequencing was performed on CD8+ T cells from peripheral blood mononuclear cells, taken in the first trimester of pregnancy.

The DNA of the CDR3 is TGTGCCAGCAGCCTAGGTTGGGACAGGGGAGATGGCTACACCTTC. Translated, it gives CASSLGWDRGDGYTF. This sequence joins TRBV7-7 and TRBJ1-2; 10 bases align to TRBD1. The CDR3 totals 15 residues. Germline CDR1 and CDR2: SSHAT and FNYEAQ (reference sequence). V lost 5 bases, J lost 6 bases, and 9 bases stayed unmatched.